Shown below are 25 T cell receptor beta chains from a single sample sequenced in a study of shared clonotypes between healthy human individuals. The table came from immunoSEQ multiplex PCR; TCRdb's copy has only in-frame clones and leaves some out. The data show roughly 2,000,000 clones, about 95% seen once. CD8 cells regarded as naive lacked CD45RO, were positively chosen for CCR7, and omitted terminally differentiated effector memory CD45RA+ cells. The sequenced sample consisted of naive CD8+ T cells sorted from blood. The receptor source for this set is a man between 18 and 35 years old in good health.

V and J are TRBV13 and TRBJ1-1, with 12 bases identical to TRBD1. CDR3 length equals 18 residues. V was pared by 5 bases and J by 3 bases, with 13 bases of the junction left unmatched. CDR1 is PRHDT, CDR2 FYEKMQ, per germline (reference sequence). CDR3 protein: CASSIPRDRGRLDTEAFF. The CDR3 DNA reads TGTGCCAGCAGCATTCCCCGGGACAGGGGGCGTTTGGACACTGAAGCTTTCTTT.

The chain carries TRBV5-1 and TRBJ2-7, with TRBD2 identical over 10 bases. The CDR3 consists of 12 residues. The germline V gene encodes CDR1 SGHRS and CDR2 YFSETQ. The CDR3 sequence: CVGLADYYEQYF. CDR3 nucleotide sequence: TGCGTAGGACTAGCGGATTACTACGAGCAGTACTTC.

The rearrangement uses TRBV7-2 and TRBJ2-7; tentatively, D is TRBD1 (6 bases). The germline gives CDR1 SGHTA, CDR2 FQGNSA. The CDR3 has 16 amino acids. V was shortened by 3 bases and J by 0 bases, with 15 bases between the two germline ends. CDR3 sequence: CASSFGSQGSSYEQYF. DNA of the CDR3: TGTGCCAGCAGCTTTGGCTCCCAGGGGAGCTCCTACGAGCAGTACTTC.

The J gene is TRBJ1-2, the V gene TRBV9; unclear D gene. Germline values: CDR1 SGDLS, CDR2 YYNGEE. The CDR3 length is 14 residues. The V and J ends lost 0 bases and 6 bases respectively, with 12 bases between them. The CDR3 region has the DNA TGTGCCAGCAGCGTAGTTATTAGCACCGATGGCTACACCTTC. This gives the protein CASSVVISTDGYTF. The full variable domain, in which reference TRBV9 and TRBJ1-2 provide the parts outside the CDR3, is DSGVTQTPKHLITATGQRVTLRCSPRSGDLSVYWYQQSLDQGLQFLIQYYNGEERAKGNILERFSAQQFPDLHSELNLSSLELGDSALYFCASSVVISTDGYTFGSGTRLTVV.

The chain joins TRBV7-9 to TRBJ2-5; 9 positions match TRBD2. V lost 1 base, J lost 5 bases, and 5 bases stayed unmatched. CDR1 and CDR2 (germline): SEHNR, FQNEAQ (reference sequence). This CDR3 spans 15 amino acids. For the CDR3, the DNA is TGTGCCAGCAGCTTAGTAGCGGGAGAAGTCGAGACCCAGTACTTC. Translating it yields CASSLVAGEVETQYF.

V gene TRBV7-3 combines with J gene TRBJ2-1, with D perhaps matching TRBD2 (7 bases). CDR3 length: 16 amino acids. CDR1 and CDR2 from the germline V gene are SGHTA and FQGTGA. Trimming removed 5 bases from V and 4 bases from J, with 18 bases in between. CDR3 nucleotide sequence: TGTGCCAGCAGCGTAGGGGGGGCCCTTCAGTACAATGAGCAGTTCTTC. It translates to CASSVGGALQYNEQFF.

The chain has TRBV5-1 and TRBJ2-7; maybe TRBD2 (5 bases). Germline CDR1 is SGHRS and CDR2 is YFSETQ. This CDR3 has 14 amino acids. V was clipped by 0 bases and J by 2 bases, with 9 bases between them. The CDR3 DNA reads TGCGCCAGCAGCTTGGCTTATAGCGCCTACGAGCAGTACTTC. This sequence encodes CASSLAYSAYEQYF.

The rearrangement links TRBV30 to TRBJ1-1, with D hard to call. V dropped 0 bases and J dropped 7 bases, with 12 bases sitting between them. The CDR3 loop spans 13 amino acids. The V gene's germline CDR1 is GTSNPN and CDR2 SVGIG (reference sequence). DNA of the CDR3: TGTGCCTGGAGTGTCCCGGGGATGGGTGAAGCTTTCTTT. As protein: CAWSVPGMGEAFF.

The chain joins TRBV9 to TRBJ2-2; 9 nucleotides line up with TRBD2. Germline CDR1 reads SGDLS; CDR2 reads YYNGEE. Trimming at V came to 4 bases and at J to 6 bases, leaving 22 bases not matched to a gene. The CDR3 covers 20 residues. This CDR3 is CASSLTPDRARGGEPGELFF. The CDR3 DNA sequence: TGTGCCAGCAGCCTCACCCCCGACAGGGCTCGCGGGGGGGAACCCGGGGAGCTGTTTTTT.

The rearrangement links TRBV18 to TRBJ2-7; D assignment may be TRBD1 or TRBD2 (5 bases each). Trimming left V 3 bases short and J 4 bases short, with 22 bases between. CDR3 size: 17 residues. CDR1 KGHSH and CDR2 LQKENI come from the germline V gene. The CDR3, as DNA: TGTGCCAGCTCACCCTCAGGGTGGGAGTCCGGGGCTTACGAGCAGTACTTC. Translating it yields CASSPSGWESGAYEQYF.

The chain has TRBV27 and TRBJ2-7, with 7 bases matching TRBD2. This CDR3 is 16 amino acids long. V trimming: 3 bases; J trimming: 3 bases; junction bases outside the gene matches: 11. The germline CDR1 and CDR2 sequences are MNHEY and SMNVEV (reference sequence). DNA of the CDR3: TGTGCCAGCAGTTTCTCTGCGGGGGTGAAGATCTACGAGCAGTACTTC. Its translation is CASSFSAGVKIYEQYF.

The J gene is TRBJ2-7, the V gene TRBV2, with 7 bases that match TRBD2. Trimming at V came to 6 bases and at J to 0 bases, leaving 11 bases not matched to a gene. The germline V gene encodes CDR1 SNHLY and CDR2 FYNNEI. The CDR3 totals 16 residues. CDR3 sequence (DNA): TGTGCCAGCAGGGAGCTAGCGGACTATATCTCCTACGAGCAGTACTTC. The encoded protein is CASRELADYISYEQYF. The variable domain in full, completed from reference TRBV2 and TRBJ2-7, reads EPEVTQTPSHQVTQMGQEVILRCVPISNHLYFYWYRQILGQKVEFLVSFYNNEISEKSEIFDDQFSVERPDGSNFTLKIRSTKLEDSAMYFCASRELADYISYEQYFGPGTRLTVT.

A word on this clone: Other nucleotide sequences from this sample produce the same CDR3. The V and J genes are TRBV13 and TRBJ2-7, with D possibly TRBD1 on 6 matching bases. CDR3 size: 14 residues. Looked up from germline, CDR1 is PRHDT and CDR2 is FYEKMQ (reference sequence). Trimming took 0 bases from V and 2 from J, leaving 8 bases between them. CDR3 residues: CASSLGTGAYEQYF. CDR3 coding DNA: TGTGCCAGCAGCTTAGGGACAGGAGCCTACGAGCAGTACTTC.

The sample holds one count of this clone. The chain joins TRBV5-5 to TRBJ1-1, with D tentatively TRBD1 (5 bases). The germline gives CDR1 SGHKS, CDR2 YYEKEE (reference sequence). CDR3 size: 14 residues. The V gene lost 3 bases and the J gene lost 5 bases, with 14 bases spanning the gap. The CDR3 is CASSSGPLWTEAFF. In DNA form, the CDR3 reads TGTGCCAGCAGCTCGGGACCCCTGTGGACTGAAGCTTTCTTT. The variable domain in full, completed from reference TRBV5-5 and TRBJ1-1, reads DAGVTQSPTHLIKTRGQQVTLRCSPISGHKSVSWYQQVLGQGPQFIFQYYEKEERGRGNFPDRFSARQFPNYSSELNVNALLLGDSALYLCASSSGPLWTEAFFGQGTRLTVV.

V gene TRBV28 combines with J gene TRBJ2-7; D not resolved. Germline CDR1 is MDHEN and CDR2 is SYDVKM. The ends were cut back, 3 bases at V and 0 bases at J, with 9 bases in the middle. This CDR3 contains 14 residues. The chain's CDR3 is CASSFRETSYEQYF. As DNA, the CDR3 is TGTGCCAGCAGTTTCCGCGAAACCTCCTACGAGCAGTACTTC.

J is TRBJ2-7 and V is TRBV11-2, with TRBD2 as a possible D gene (6 bases). Germline-derived CDR1 and CDR2 are SGHAT and FQNNGV. V was cut by 0 bases and J by 6 bases, with 21 bases left in between. The CDR3 totals 17 residues. The CDR3 protein is CASSLEGPGGLISEQYF. CDR3 DNA: TGTGCCAGCAGCTTAGAGGGACCCGGCGGACTAATAAGCGAGCAGTACTTC.

The genes are TRBV27 and TRBJ1-1; maybe TRBD1 (5 bases). V lost 7 bases to trimming and J lost 5 bases, with 14 bases between them. This CDR3 contains 13 residues. Per germline, CDR1 MNHEY and CDR2 SMNVEV (reference sequence). The CDR3 DNA sequence: TGTGCCAGCACCCCGAGGGGCAGGACTGAAGCTTTCTTT. The encoded protein is CASTPRGRTEAFF.

The chain is built from TRBV13 and TRBJ1-1; weak D call: TRBD1 (5 bases). The CDR3 extends over 14 amino acids. V shed 2 bases and J shed 2 bases, with 9 bases lying between them. CDR1 and CDR2 (germline): PRHDT, FYEKMQ (reference sequence). The CDR3 region is CASSLLGLNTEAFF. DNA for the CDR3: TGTGCCAGCAGCTTACTGGGGCTCAACACTGAAGCTTTCTTT.

Only one count was recorded for this clone. The rearrangement links TRBV5-1 to TRBJ2-7, with 7 bases that match TRBD1. Germline V gives CDR1 SGHRS, CDR2 YFSETQ. Unmatched junction bases numbered 15, after V lost 6 bases and J lost 3 bases. The CDR3 loop spans 16 amino acids. The CDR3, as DNA: TGCGCCAGCATCTGTCCTACTGGGACAGTACACTACGAGCAGTACTTC. Encoded protein: CASICPTGTVHYEQYF.

This clone was counted a single time. The chain couples TRBV27 to TRBJ1-5; D not certain. This CDR3 spans 14 amino acids. CDR1 is MNHEY and CDR2 is SMNVEV in the germline V gene (reference sequence). Trimming cost V 6 bases and J 0 bases, with 9 bases left between them. The CDR3 bases are TGTGCCAGCAGCCAAGCGACTAGCAATCAGCCCCAGCATTTT. This codes for CASSQATSNQPQHF.

This clone was counted between two and nine times. The rearrangement links TRBV6-1 to TRBJ1-2; 10 bases agree with TRBD1. Trimming removed 2 bases from V and 5 bases from J; junction bases left unmatched: 8. CDR1 is MNHNS and CDR2 is SASEGT in the germline V gene. The CDR3 has 16 residues. Written as DNA, the CDR3 is TGTGCCAGCAGTGAATGGTCGACAGGGGGCTCATATGGCTACACCTTC. As protein: CASSEWSTGGSYGYTF.

The rearrangement links TRBV4-3 to TRBJ2-1; a possible D gene is TRBD2 (6 bases). Per the germline V gene, CDR1 is LGHNA and CDR2 is YSLEER. The CDR3 totals 15 residues. The germline V and J ends were trimmed by 3 bases and 6 bases, with 15 bases remaining between them. The CDR3 here is CASSQDGTGFNEQFF. The CDR3 DNA is TGCGCCAGCAGCCAGGACGGGACTGGGTTCAATGAGCAGTTCTTC.

This clone has a handful of counts. Other DNA sequences from this sample encode an identical CDR3 as well. The chain uses TRBV9 and TRBJ2-7; 13 positions agree with TRBD2. After removal of 4 bases from V and 5 bases from J, the junction contained 3 bases not matched to a gene. Looked up from germline, CDR1 is SGDLS and CDR2 is YYNGEE. The CDR3 contains 14 residues. CDR3 coding DNA: TGTGCCAGCAGCTCCGGACTAGCGGGAGACGAGCAGTACTTC. Its translation is CASSSGLAGDEQYF.

A word on this clone: Additional DNA sequences in this sample encode the identical CDR3. The rearrangement uses TRBV19 and TRBJ2-7; 7 bases agree with TRBD1. Germline CDR1 and CDR2: LNHDA and SQIVND (reference sequence). The CDR3 is made up of 13 amino acids. J was trimmed by 1 base and V by 6 bases; bases with no gene match: 3. DNA of the CDR3: TGTGCCAGTAGCGCAGGGGGATCCTACGAGCAGTACTTC. It translates to CASSAGGSYEQYF.

The chain uses TRBV5-1 and TRBJ2-5; a possible D gene is TRBD1 (6 bases). V was shortened by 1 base and J by 4 bases, with 23 bases between the two germline ends. The CDR3 has 18 residues. Germline assignment: CDR1 SGHRS and CDR2 YFSETQ. The CDR3 region is CASSLSPADRQLSETQYF. The CDR3 DNA follows: TGCGCCAGCAGCTTGTCCCCGGCCGACAGGCAGTTGTCAGAGACCCAGTACTTC.